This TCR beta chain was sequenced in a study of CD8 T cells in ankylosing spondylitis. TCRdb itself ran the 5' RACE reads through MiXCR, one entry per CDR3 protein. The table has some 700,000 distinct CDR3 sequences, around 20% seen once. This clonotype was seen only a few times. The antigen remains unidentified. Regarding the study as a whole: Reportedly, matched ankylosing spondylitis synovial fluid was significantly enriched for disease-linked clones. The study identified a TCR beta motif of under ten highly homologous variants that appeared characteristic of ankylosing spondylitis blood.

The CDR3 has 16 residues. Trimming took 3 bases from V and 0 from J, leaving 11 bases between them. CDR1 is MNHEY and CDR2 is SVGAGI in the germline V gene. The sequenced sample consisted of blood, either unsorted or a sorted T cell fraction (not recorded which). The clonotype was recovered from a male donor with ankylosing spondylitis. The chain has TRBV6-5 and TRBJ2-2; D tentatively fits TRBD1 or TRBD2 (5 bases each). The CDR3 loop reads CASSYSGPSNTGELFF. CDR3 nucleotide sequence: TGTGCCAGCAGTTATTCGGGGCCTTCGAACACCGGGGAGCTGTTTTTT.